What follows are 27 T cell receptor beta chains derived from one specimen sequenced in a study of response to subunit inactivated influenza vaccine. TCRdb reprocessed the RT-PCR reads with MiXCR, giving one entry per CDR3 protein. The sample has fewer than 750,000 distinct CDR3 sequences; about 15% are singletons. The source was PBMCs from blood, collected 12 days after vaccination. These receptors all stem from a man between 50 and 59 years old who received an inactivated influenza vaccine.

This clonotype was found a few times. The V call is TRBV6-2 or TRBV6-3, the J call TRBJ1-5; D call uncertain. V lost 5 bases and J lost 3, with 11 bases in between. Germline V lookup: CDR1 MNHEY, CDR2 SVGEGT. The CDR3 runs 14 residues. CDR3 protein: CASSRSENNQPQHF. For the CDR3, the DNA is TGTGCCAGCAGTCGCAGTGAGAACAATCAGCCCCAGCATTTT.

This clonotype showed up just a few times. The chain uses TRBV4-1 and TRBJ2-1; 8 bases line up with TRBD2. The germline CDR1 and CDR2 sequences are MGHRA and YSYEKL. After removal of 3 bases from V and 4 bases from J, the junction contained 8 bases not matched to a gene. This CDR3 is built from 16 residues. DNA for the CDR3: TGCGCCAGCAGCCAGCTCTTGCGGGGGGATTACAATGAGCAGTTCTTC. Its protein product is CASSQLLRGDYNEQFF.

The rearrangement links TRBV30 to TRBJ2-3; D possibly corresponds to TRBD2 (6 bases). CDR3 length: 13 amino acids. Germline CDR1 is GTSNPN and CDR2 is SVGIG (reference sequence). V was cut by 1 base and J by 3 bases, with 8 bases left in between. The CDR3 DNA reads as TGTGCCTGGAGTGGCGGGGATACAGATACGCAGTATTTT. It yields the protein CAWSGGDTDTQYF. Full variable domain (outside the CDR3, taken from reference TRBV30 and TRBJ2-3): SQTIHQWPATLVQPVGSPLSLECTVEGTSNPNLYWYRQAAGRGLQLLFYSVGIGQISSEVPQNLSASRPQDRQFILSSKKLLLSDSGFYLCAWSGGDTDTQYFGPGTRLTVL.

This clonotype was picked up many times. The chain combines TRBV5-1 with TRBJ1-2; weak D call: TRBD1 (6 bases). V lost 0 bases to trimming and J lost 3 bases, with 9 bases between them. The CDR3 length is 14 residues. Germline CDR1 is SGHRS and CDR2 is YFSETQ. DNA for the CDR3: TGCGCCAGCAGCTTGGGGGGGGCGGACTATGGCTACACCTTC. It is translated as CASSLGGADYGYTF.

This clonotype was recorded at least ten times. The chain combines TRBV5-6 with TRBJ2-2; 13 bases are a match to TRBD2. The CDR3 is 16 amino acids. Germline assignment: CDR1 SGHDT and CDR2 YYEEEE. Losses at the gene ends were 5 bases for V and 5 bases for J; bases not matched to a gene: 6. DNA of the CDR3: TGTGCCAGCAGAGAGGGACTAGCGGGGTTAACCGGGGAGCTGTTTTTT. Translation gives CASREGLAGLTGELFF.

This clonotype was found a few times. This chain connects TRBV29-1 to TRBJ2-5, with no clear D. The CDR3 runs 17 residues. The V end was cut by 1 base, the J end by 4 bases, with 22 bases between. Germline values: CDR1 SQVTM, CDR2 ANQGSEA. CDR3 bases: TGCAGCGTTGAAGGGGGTGTAAATGACGTCCAGAGAGAGACCCAGTACTTC. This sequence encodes CSVEGGVNDVQRETQYF.

DNA for the CDR3: TGTGCCAGCAGCTTAGTGACAGGAGCTTACTCTGGGGCCAACGTCCTGACTTTC. Its translation is CASSLVTGAYSGANVLTF. This sequence joins TRBV7-6 and TRBJ2-6, with TRBD1 as a possible D gene (6 bases). The CDR3 is 18 amino acids. Germline CDR1 SGHVS, CDR2 FNYEAQ. V was shortened by 1 base and J by 0 bases, with 13 bases between the two germline ends. The full variable domain, completed using reference TRBV7-6 and TRBJ2-6, is GAGVSQSPRYKVTKRGQDVALRCDPISGHVSLYWYRQALGQGPEFLTYFNYEAQQDKSGLPNDRFSAERPEGSISTLTIQRTEQRDSAMYRCASSLVTGAYSGANVLTFGAGSRLTVL.

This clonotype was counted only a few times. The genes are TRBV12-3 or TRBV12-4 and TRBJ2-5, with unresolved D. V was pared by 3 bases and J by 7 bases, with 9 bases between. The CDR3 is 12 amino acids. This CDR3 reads CASSLPLGTQYF. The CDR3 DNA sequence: TGTGCCAGCAGTTTGCCACTCGGGACCCAGTACTTC.

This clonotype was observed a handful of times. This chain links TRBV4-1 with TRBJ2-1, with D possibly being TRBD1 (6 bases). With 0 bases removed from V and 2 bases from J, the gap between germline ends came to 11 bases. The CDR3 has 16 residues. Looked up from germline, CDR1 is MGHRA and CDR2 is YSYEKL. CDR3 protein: CASSQELRGTYNEQFF. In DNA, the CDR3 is TGCGCCAGCAGCCAAGAGTTGAGGGGGACCTACAATGAGCAGTTCTTC.

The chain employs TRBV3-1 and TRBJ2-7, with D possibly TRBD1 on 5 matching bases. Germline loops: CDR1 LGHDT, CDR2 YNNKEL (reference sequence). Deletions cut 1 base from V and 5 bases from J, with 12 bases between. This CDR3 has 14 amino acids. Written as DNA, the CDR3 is TGTGCCAGCAGCCAAGTGGTACAGGCCCACGAGCAGTACTTC. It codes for CASSQVVQAHEQYF.

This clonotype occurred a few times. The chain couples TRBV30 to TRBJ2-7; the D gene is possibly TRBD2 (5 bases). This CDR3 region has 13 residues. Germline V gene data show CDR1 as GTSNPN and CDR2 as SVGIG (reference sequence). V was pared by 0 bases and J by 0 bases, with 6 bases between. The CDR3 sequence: CAWSVRASYEQYF. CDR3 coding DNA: TGTGCCTGGAGTGTGCGGGCCTCCTACGAGCAGTACTTC.

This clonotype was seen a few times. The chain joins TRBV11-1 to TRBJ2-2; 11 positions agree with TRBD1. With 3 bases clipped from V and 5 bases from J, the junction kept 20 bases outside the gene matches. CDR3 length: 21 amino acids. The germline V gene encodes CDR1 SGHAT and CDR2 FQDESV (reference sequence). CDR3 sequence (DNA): TGTGCCAGCAGCTTTGCCCGTCCCGGACAGGGGGCAATAGGAGGGACCGGGGAGCTGTTTTTT. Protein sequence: CASSFARPGQGAIGGTGELFF.

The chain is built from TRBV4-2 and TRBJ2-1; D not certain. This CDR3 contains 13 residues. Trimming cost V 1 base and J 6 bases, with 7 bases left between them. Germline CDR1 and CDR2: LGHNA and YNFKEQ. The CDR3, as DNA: TGTGCCAGCAGCCAAGTCTCCGGCAATGAGCAGTTCTTC. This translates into CASSQVSGNEQFF.

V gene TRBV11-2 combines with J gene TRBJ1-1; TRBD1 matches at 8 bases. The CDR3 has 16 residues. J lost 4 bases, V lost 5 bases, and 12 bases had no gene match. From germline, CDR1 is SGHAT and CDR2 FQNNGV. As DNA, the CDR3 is TGTGCCAGCAGCCCGCGCGGCAGGGGGCTGGGCACTGAAGCTTTCTTT. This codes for CASSPRGRGLGTEAFF.

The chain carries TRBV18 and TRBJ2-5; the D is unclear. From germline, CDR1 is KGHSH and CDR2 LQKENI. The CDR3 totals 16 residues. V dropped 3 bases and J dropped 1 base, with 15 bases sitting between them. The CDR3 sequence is CASSPRQRSTQETQYF. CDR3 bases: TGTGCCAGCTCACCCCGCCAGCGCAGTACCCAAGAGACCCAGTACTTC.

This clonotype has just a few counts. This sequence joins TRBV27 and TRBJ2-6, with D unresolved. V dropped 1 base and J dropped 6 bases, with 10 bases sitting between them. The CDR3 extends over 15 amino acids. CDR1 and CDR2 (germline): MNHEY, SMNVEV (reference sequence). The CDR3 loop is CASSLLGIAANVLTF. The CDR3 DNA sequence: TGTGCCAGCAGTTTATTAGGCATCGCGGCCAACGTCCTGACTTTC. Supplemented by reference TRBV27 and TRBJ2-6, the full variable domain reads EAQVTQNPRYLITVTGKKLTVTCSQNMNHEYMSWYRQDPGLGLRQIYYSMNVEVTDKGDVPEGYKVSRKEKRNFPLILESPSPNQTSLYFCASSLLGIAANVLTFGAGSRLTVL.

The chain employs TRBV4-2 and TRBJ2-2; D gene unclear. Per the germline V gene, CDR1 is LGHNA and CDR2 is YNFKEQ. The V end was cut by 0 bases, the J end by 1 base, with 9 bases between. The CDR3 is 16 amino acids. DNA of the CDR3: TGTGCCAGCAGCCAAGAAATCGGTGGGAACACCGGGGAGCTGTTTTTT. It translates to CASSQEIGGNTGELFF.

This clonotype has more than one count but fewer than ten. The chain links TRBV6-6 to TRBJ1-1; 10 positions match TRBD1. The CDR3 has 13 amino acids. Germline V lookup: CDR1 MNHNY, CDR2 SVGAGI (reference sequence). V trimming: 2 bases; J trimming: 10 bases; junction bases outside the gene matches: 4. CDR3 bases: TGTGCCAGCAGTTACGGGACAGGGGTTGGAGCTTTCTTT. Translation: CASSYGTGVGAFF.

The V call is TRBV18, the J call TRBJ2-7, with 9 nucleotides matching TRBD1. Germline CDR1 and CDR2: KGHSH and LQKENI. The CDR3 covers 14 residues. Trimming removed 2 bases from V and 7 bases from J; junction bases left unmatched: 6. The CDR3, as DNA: TGTGCCAGCTCACCAACCCGGACAGGGGATGAGCAGTACTTC. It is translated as CASSPTRTGDEQYF.

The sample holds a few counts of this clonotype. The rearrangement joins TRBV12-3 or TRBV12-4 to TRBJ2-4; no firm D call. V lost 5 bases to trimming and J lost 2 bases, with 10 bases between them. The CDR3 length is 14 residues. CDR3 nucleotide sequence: TGTGCCAGCAGTCCCCCCGTGACCAAAAACATTCAGTACTTC. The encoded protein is CASSPPVTKNIQYF.

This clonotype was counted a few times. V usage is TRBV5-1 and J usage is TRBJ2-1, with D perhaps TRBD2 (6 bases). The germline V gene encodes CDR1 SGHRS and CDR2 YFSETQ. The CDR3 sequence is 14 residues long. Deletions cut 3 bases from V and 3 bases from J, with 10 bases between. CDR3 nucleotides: TGCGCCAGCAGCTGGGGCGGGGACTACAATGAGCAGTTCTTC. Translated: CASSWGGDYNEQFF.

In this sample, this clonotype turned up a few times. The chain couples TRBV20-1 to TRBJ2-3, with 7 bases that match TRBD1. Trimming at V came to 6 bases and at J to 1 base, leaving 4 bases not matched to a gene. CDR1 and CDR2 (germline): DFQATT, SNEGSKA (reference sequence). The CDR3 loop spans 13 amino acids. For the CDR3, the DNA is TGCAGTGCGAGAACAGGGGGCACAGATACGCAGTATTTT. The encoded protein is CSARTGGTDTQYF.

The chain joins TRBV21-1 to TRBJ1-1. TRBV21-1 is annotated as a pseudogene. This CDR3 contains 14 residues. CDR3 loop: CASSRGRLNTEAFF. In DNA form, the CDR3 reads TGTGCCAGCAGCAGGGGACGGCTGAACACTGAAGCTTTCTTT.

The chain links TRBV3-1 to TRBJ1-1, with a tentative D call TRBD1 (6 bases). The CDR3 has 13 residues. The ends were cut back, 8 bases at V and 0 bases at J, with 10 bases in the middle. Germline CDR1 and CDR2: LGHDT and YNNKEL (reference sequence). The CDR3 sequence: CASRRGMNTEAFF. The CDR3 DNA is TGTGCCAGCCGCAGGGGCATGAACACTGAAGCTTTCTTT.

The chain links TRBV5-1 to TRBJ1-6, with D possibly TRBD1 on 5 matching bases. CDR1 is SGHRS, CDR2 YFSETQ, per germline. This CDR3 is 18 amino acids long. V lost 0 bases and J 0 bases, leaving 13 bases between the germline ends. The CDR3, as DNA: TGCGCCAGCAGCTTGGTTGGAGGGGCCAGCTCCTATAATTCACCCCTCCACTTT. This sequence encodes CASSLVGGASSYNSPLHF.

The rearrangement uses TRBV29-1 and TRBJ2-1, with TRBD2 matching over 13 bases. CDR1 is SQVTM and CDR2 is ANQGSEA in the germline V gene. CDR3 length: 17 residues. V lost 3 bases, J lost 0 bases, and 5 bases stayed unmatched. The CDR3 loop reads CSVDGTSGVGSYNEQFF. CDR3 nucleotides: TGCAGCGTTGATGGGACTAGCGGGGTGGGCTCCTACAATGAGCAGTTCTTC.

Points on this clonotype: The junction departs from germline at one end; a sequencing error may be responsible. CDR3 sequence: CCARVKTSGRAGGELFF. CDR3 coding DNA: TGCTGTGCTAGAGTAAAGACTAGCGGGAGGGCCGGGGGGGAGCTGTTTTTT. V usage is TRBV20-1 and J usage is TRBJ2-2; TRBD2 matches at 14 bases. The V gene's germline CDR1 is DFQATT and CDR2 SNEGSKA (reference sequence). This CDR3 contains 17 residues.